The clone carrying this TCR beta chain counts as medium-sized (0.01 to 0.1%). Its antigen is still unknown. Other DNA sequences in the same sample also yield this CDR3. Primers: 60 Vbeta forward and 13 Jbeta reverse. The assay was immunoSEQ multiplex PCR, and TCRdb's table has in-frame clones only and misses some. The sample shows about 82,000 clones, around 77% of them seen only once. The source of the sample is a study of cytomegalovirus exposure and HLA in healthy donors. Study results and limitations: Using the classifier, cytomegalovirus status was reportedly diagnosed with high specificity and sensitivity.

The CDR3 is 15 residues long. With 8 bases clipped from V and 1 base from J, the junction kept 11 bases outside the gene matches. CDR1 is SQVTM and CDR2 is ANQGSEA in the germline V gene. Sequenced material: PBMCs. This TCR was sampled from a man aged 45-65 years in good health and CMV-seronegative. This sequence joins TRBV29-1 and TRBJ2-3; 8 bases fit TRBD2. The CDR3 is CSSEGRGGRTDTQYF. The CDR3 DNA reads TGCAGCTCAGAGGGACGGGGGGGTCGCACAGATACGCAGTATTTT.